One sample yielded the 26 T cell receptor beta chains listed below, sequenced in a study of blood T cell repertoires in COVID-19. The assay was immunoSEQ multiplex PCR, and TCRdb's table has in-frame clones only and misses some. Of tens of thousands of clones in the sample, roughly four fifths were seen once. Sequenced sample: peripheral blood. These receptors all stem from a woman aged 55-70 years with acute or convalescent COVID-19.

The chain recombines TRBV4-2 with TRBJ2-2; D call uncertain. This CDR3 is built from 15 residues. V lost 1 base to trimming and J lost 5 bases, with 11 bases between them. CDR1 is LGHNA and CDR2 is YNFKEQ in the germline V gene. In DNA form, the CDR3 reads TGTGCCAGCAGCCAAGTTTCATTCGGGACCGGGGAGCTGTTTTTT. Its translation is CASSQVSFGTGELFF.

This clone was seen more than once but under ten times. The chain recombines TRBV11-2 with TRBJ2-5; tentative D call: TRBD2 (5 bases). Germline values: CDR1 SGHAT, CDR2 FQNNGV. V was clipped by 3 bases and J by 4 bases, with 12 bases between them. The CDR3 contains 14 residues. CDR3 region: CASSFSEGPETQYF. CDR3 nucleotide sequence: TGTGCCAGCAGCTTTTCCGAGGGTCCAGAGACCCAGTACTTC.

V and J are TRBV27 and TRBJ1-4, with 7 bases identical to TRBD1. Germline trimming cut 6 bases from V and 8 bases from J; bases unmatched to any gene: 9. This CDR3 is 14 amino acids long. The germline CDR1 and CDR2 sequences are MNHEY and SMNVEV (reference sequence). CDR3 sequence: CASRSRGGLEKLFF. In DNA form, the CDR3 reads TGTGCCAGCAGAAGCCGAGGGGGCTTAGAAAAACTGTTTTTT.

The chain uses TRBV5-4 and TRBJ1-6; D is uncertain. The CDR3 contains 14 residues. The V gene lost 0 bases and the J gene lost 10 bases, with 11 bases spanning the gap. Germline CDR1 is SGHNT and CDR2 is YYREEE (reference sequence). The CDR3 sequence is CASSLGQVKSPLHF. In DNA form, the CDR3 reads TGTGCCAGCAGCTTGGGGCAGGTGAAATCACCCCTCCACTTT.

V usage is TRBV28 and J usage is TRBJ1-5; D is ambiguous. From germline, CDR1 is MDHEN and CDR2 SYDVKM. The CDR3 runs 16 residues. The ends were cut back, 6 bases at V and 6 bases at J, with 21 bases in the middle. The chain's CDR3 is CASSSISGILGQPQHF. The DNA of the CDR3 is TGTGCCAGCAGCTCAATATCGGGGATTTTGGGTCAGCCCCAGCATTTT. Supplemented by reference TRBV28 and TRBJ1-5, the full variable domain reads DVKVTQSSRYLVKRTGEKVFLECVQDMDHENMFWYRQDPGLGLRLIYFSYDVKMKEKGDIPEGYSVSREKKERFSLILESASTNQTSMYLCASSSISGILGQPQHFGDGTRLSIL.

This clone was seen a single time. One end of the junction is discordant with germline, which a read error may explain. The rearrangement links TRBV5-6 to TRBJ2-7, with D tentatively TRBD1 (5 bases). This CDR3 is built from 13 residues. Per germline, CDR1 SGHDT and CDR2 YYEEEE. In DNA, the CDR3 is TGTGCCAGCAGCCTGTGGACACCCTATGAGCAGTACTTC. This codes for CASSLWTPYEQYF.

The gene calls are TRBV9 and TRBJ1-2; 9 bases agree with TRBD1. CDR3 length: 14 residues. Germline-derived CDR1 and CDR2 are SGDLS and YYNGEE. The V gene end was trimmed by 5 bases and the J gene end by 3 bases; junction bases not matched to a gene: 5. The CDR3 is CASSRRTGDYGYTF. The CDR3 region has the DNA TGTGCCAGCAGTCGTCGGACAGGGGACTATGGCTACACCTTC.

The gene calls are TRBV9 and TRBJ1-6; D ambiguous. Trimming shortened V by 3 bases and J by 5 bases, and 9 bases separated the two germline ends. CDR1 is SGDLS and CDR2 is YYNGEE in the germline V gene. CDR3 length: 14 residues. CDR3 protein: CASSAAVDNSPLHF. The CDR3 region has the DNA TGTGCCAGCAGCGCAGCGGTTGATAATTCACCCCTCCACTTT.

In its sample, this clone was seen once. V and J are TRBV28 and TRBJ1-2; 7 bases map to TRBD1. V dropped 5 bases and J dropped 3; count of bases not matched to a gene: 18. Germline assignment: CDR1 MDHEN and CDR2 SYDVKM. There are 18 residues in the CDR3. CDR3 bases: TGTGCCAGCAGTCCGACAGGGCTGATTTCTCCCGGAGACTATGGCTACACCTTC. This translates into CASSPTGLISPGDYGYTF.

The rearrangement uses TRBV5-1 and TRBJ2-7, with D perhaps matching TRBD1 (5 bases). The CDR3 spans 15 residues. V gave up 4 bases and J gave up 3 bases, with 17 bases separating them. The V gene's germline CDR1 is SGHRS and CDR2 YFSETQ. Here the CDR3 reads CASSRIAGIDYEQYF. In DNA, the CDR3 is TGCGCCAGCAGCCGAATAGCAGGGATCGACTACGAGCAGTACTTC. The variable domain in full, with the rest retrieved from reference TRBV5-1 and TRBJ2-7, is KAGVTQTPRYLIKTRGQQVTLSCSPISGHRSVSWYQQTPGQGLQFLFEYFSETQRNKGNFPGRFSGRQFSNSRSEMNVSTLELGDSALYLCASSRIAGIDYEQYFGPGTRLTVT.

The J gene is TRBJ1-2, the V gene TRBV9, with D maybe TRBD1 (5 bases). The V gene lost 2 bases and the J gene lost 7 bases, with 15 bases spanning the gap. Germline V gene sequence: CDR1 SGDLS, CDR2 YYNGEE. The CDR3 length is 14 residues. The CDR3 DNA follows: TGTGCCAGCAGCGTTGGCTGGGATAGGGGTGGCTACACCTTC. Its protein product is CASSVGWDRGGYTF.

This sequence joins TRBV19 and TRBJ2-5; 8 bases are a match to TRBD2. This CDR3 is built from 13 residues. The trim removed 3 bases at V and 7 bases at J, leaving 4 bases unmatched. The germline V gene encodes CDR1 LNHDA and CDR2 SQIVND (reference sequence). CDR3: CASSIDGGGTQYF. The CDR3, as DNA: TGTGCCAGTAGTATCGACGGGGGGGGGACCCAGTACTTC.

CDR3 sequence: CASSQAGLTIYEQYF. The CDR3 nucleotides are TGTGCCAGCAGCCAAGCGGGACTAACTATCTACGAGCAGTACTTC. This rearrangement joins TRBV3-1 (or the pseudogene TRBV3-2) to TRBJ2-7, with TRBD2 matching 7 bases. The CDR3 has 15 amino acids. CDR1 and CDR2 from the germline V gene are LGHDT and YNNKEL (reference sequence). V gave up 1 base and J gave up 3 bases; unmatched junction bases: 6.

The CDR3 nucleotides are TGTGCCAGCAGCTTAGCGGGGACTAGCGGGGGCTACAATGAGCAGTTCTTC. This codes for CASSLAGTSGGYNEQFF. This chain joins TRBV7-2 and TRBJ2-1; 14 bases line up with TRBD2. The CDR3 totals 17 residues. Losses at the gene ends were 0 bases for V and 3 bases for J; bases not matched to a gene: 1. Per germline, CDR1 SGHTA and CDR2 FQGNSA.

This clone has only a few counts. This chain joins TRBV5-1 and TRBJ1-2; 9 nucleotides match TRBD1. This CDR3 has 15 amino acids. V lost 3 bases to trimming and J lost 8 bases; unmatched junction nucleotides: 11. Germline lookup yields CDR1 SGHRS and CDR2 YFSETQ. This CDR3 is CASSSSGTGSQGYTF. CDR3 sequence (DNA): TGCGCCAGCAGCTCCTCCGGGACAGGGTCTCAGGGCTACACCTTC.

The chain employs TRBV5-1 and TRBJ2-7; D might be TRBD2 (5 bases). Germline V gene sequence: CDR1 SGHRS, CDR2 YFSETQ. This CDR3 contains 13 residues. V was cut by 0 bases and J by 3 bases, with 7 bases left in between. The CDR3 coding sequence is TGCGCCAGCAGCTTGGATCGGGGCTACGAGCAGTACTTC. Translation: CASSLDRGYEQYF.

This clone has just one count. V is TRBV9 and J is TRBJ1-2; 9 positions agree with TRBD1. V shed 4 bases, J shed 4 bases, and the junction held 8 bases outside the gene matches. In germline, CDR1 is SGDLS, CDR2 YYNGEE. The CDR3 is made up of 15 amino acids. CDR3 in DNA: TGTGCCAGCAGCCCCAGACAGGGGGGATTCTATGGCTACACCTTC. The encoded protein is CASSPRQGGFYGYTF.

This clone has only one observation. This chain uses TRBV29-1 with TRBJ1-5; no definite D call. CDR1 is SQVTM, CDR2 ANQGSEA, per germline. With 4 bases removed from V and 3 bases from J, the gap between germline ends came to 10 bases. CDR3 length: 13 amino acids. Here the CDR3 DNA reads TGCAGCGTTGGGGAGCAGCACAATCAGCCCCAGCATTTT. Translating gives CSVGEQHNQPQHF. The variable domain in full, with the rest retrieved from reference TRBV29-1 and TRBJ1-5, is SAVISQKPSRDICQRGTSLTIQCQVDSQVTMMFWYRQQPGQSLTLIATANQGSEATYESGFVIDKFPISRPNLTFSTLTVSNMSPEDSSIYLCSVGEQHNQPQHFGDGTRLSIL.

This chain links TRBV3-1 (or the pseudogene TRBV3-2) with TRBJ2-6; 16 bases map to TRBD2. The CDR3 is 22 residues long. V was pared by 3 bases and J by 0 bases, with 11 bases of the junction left unmatched. Germline assignment: CDR1 LGHDT and CDR2 YNNKEL (reference sequence). The CDR3 region is CASSHHLGLAGGGSSGANVLTF. CDR3 sequence (DNA): TGTGCCAGCAGCCACCACCTGGGACTAGCGGGAGGGGGAAGCTCTGGGGCCAACGTCCTGACTTTC.

The CDR3 loop reads CASSAQGTDTQYF. The CDR3 bases are TGTGCCAGCAGCGCACAGGGGACAGATACGCAGTATTTT. This sequence joins TRBV7-3 and TRBJ2-3, with 7 positions matching TRBD1. The CDR3 is 13 amino acids. Germline CDR1 reads SGHTA; CDR2 reads FQGTGA. V gave up 5 bases and J gave up 3 bases; unmatched junction bases: 2. Looking up the rest from reference TRBV7-3 and TRBJ2-3 gives the full variable domain: GAGVSQTPSNKVTEKGKYVELRCDPISGHTALYWYRQSLGQGPEFLIYFQGTGAADDSGLPNDRFFAVRPEGSVSTLKIQRTERGDSAVYLCASSAQGTDTQYFGPGTRLTVL.

This clone was seen once. V gene TRBV29-1 combines with J gene TRBJ2-1; 7 bases agree with TRBD2. Germline V gene sequence: CDR1 SQVTM, CDR2 ANQGSEA. The ends lost 3 bases at V and 3 bases at J; junction bases unmatched: 5. This CDR3 comprises 14 residues. CDR3 sequence: CSVEASGNYNEQFF. CDR3 DNA sequence: TGCAGCGTTGAGGCTAGCGGAAACTACAATGAGCAGTTCTTC.

The genes are TRBV9 and TRBJ1-3, with D possibly TRBD1 on 5 matching bases. V was cut by 0 bases and J by 0 bases, with 13 bases left in between. CDR3 length: 17 amino acids. The V gene's germline CDR1 is SGDLS and CDR2 YYNGEE. The CDR3 coding sequence is TGTGCCAGCAGCGTAGGTAGGGGCTGGAGCTCTGGAAACACCATATATTTT. This translates into CASSVGRGWSSGNTIYF.

The rearrangement joins TRBV6-5 to TRBJ1-1, with D tentatively TRBD1 (5 bases). CDR3 length: 15 residues. Germline V CDR1 and CDR2: MNHEY, SVGAGI. V lost 0 bases and J lost 0, with 8 bases in between. CDR3 loop: CASSYSQGMNTEAFF. The CDR3 nucleotides read TGTGCCAGCAGTTACTCGCAGGGAATGAACACTGAAGCTTTCTTT.

The V and J genes are TRBV18 and TRBJ2-3; D unresolved. Trimming pared 4 bases from V and 2 bases from J, leaving 7 bases between. Germline lookup yields CDR1 KGHSH and CDR2 LQKENI. The CDR3 totals 13 residues. The CDR3 nucleotides read TGTGCCAGCTCACGTACAGCCACAGATACGCAGTATTTT. This codes for CASSRTATDTQYF.

The chain combines TRBV7-3 with TRBJ2-5, with D tentatively TRBD1 (7 bases). The CDR3 has 13 amino acids. The germline gives CDR1 SGHTA, CDR2 FQGTGA. Trimming stripped 5 bases from V and 9 bases from J, with 16 bases between. The CDR3 loop is CASSTAGRGPQYF. The CDR3 DNA reads TGTGCCAGCAGCACTGCGGGAAGGGGGCCCCAGTACTTC.

V gene TRBV24-1 combines with J gene TRBJ2-7, with TRBD1 matching over 9 bases. Germline CDR1 and CDR2: KGHDR and SFDVKD. CDR3 length equals 18 residues. Trimming took 3 bases from V and 1 from J; bases not matched to a gene: 12. The CDR3 loop reads CATSDPTTAGTGSYEQYF. CDR3 DNA: TGTGCCACCAGTGATCCGACAACAGCCGGGACAGGGTCCTACGAGCAGTACTTC.